This section outlines one T cell receptor beta chain sequence together with its context. This sample was taken from a study of cytomegalovirus exposure and HLA in healthy donors. Across the study: It was reported in a later analysis that the 100 to 150 validation repertoires used the same platform as the 650 to 800 first-cohort repertoires.

The length of the CDR3 is 14 residues. After removal of 4 bases from V and 7 bases from J, the junction contained 8 bases not matched to a gene. Germline loops: CDR1 SGHNT, CDR2 YYREEE (reference sequence). Only in-frame clones appear in the TCRdb table, and some are missing; sequencing was by immunoSEQ multiplex PCR. The data contain around 250,000 clones, almost 90% of them singletons. The chain is built from TRBV5-4 and TRBJ1-2, with 9 nucleotides matching TRBD1. The source of this sequence is a woman aged 18-29 years in good health and CMV-seronegative. Sequenced material: PBMCs. This chain's CDR3 is CASSPGQGGFGYTF. DNA of the CDR3: TGTGCCAGCAGCCCGGGACAGGGAGGGTTTGGCTACACCTTC.